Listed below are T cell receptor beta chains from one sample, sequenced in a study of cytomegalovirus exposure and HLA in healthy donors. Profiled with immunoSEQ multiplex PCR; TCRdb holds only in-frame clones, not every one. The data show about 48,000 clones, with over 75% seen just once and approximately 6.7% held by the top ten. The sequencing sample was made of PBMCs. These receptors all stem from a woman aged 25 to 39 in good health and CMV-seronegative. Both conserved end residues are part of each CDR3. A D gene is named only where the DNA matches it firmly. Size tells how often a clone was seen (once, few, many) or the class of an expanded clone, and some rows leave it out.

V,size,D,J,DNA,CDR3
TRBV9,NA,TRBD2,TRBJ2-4,TGTGCCAGCAGCGTAGCCCCTCTTGCGGGAGGGCCTGCGAACATTCAGTACTTC,CASSVAPLAGGPANIQYF
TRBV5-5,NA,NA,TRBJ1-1,TGTGCCAGCAGCTTGCAGGGGAACACTGAAGCTTTCTTT,CASSLQGNTEAFF
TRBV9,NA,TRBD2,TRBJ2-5,TGTGCCAGCAGCGTAGGGGTAGCGGGAGCTCAAGAGACCCAGTACTTC,CASSVGVAGAQETQYF
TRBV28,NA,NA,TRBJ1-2,TGTGCCACTATTACAGAAGTAAACTATGGCTACACCTTC,CATITEVNYGYTF
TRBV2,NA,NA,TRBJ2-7,TGTGCCAGCAGAGGGACTTTTAGCTCCTACGAGCAGTACTTC,CASRGTFSSYEQYF
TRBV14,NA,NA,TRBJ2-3,TGTGCCAGCAGACAGGCGGGGACAGATACGCAGTATTTT,CASRQAGTDTQYF
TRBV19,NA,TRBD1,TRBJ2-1,TGTGCCAGTAGTATAAGCGACAGGGACTACAATGAGCAGTTCTTC,CASSISDRDYNEQFF
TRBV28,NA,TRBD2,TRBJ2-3,TGTGCCAGCAGTTCGTTTCGCGGGGGGGACACAGATACGCAGTATTTT,CASSSFRGGDTDTQYF
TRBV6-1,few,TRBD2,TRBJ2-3,TGTGCCAGCAGTGATACACTAGCGGGAGCGGGGGATACGCAGTATTTT,CASSDTLAGAGDTQYF
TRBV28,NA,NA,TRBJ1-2,TGTGCCAGCAGCACAGATATCTATGGCTACACCTTC,CASSTDIYGYTF
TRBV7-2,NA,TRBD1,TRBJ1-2,TGTGCCAGCAGCTTAGAGGGTGGGACAGGGGTAGGGGGCTACACCTTC,CASSLEGGTGVGGYTF
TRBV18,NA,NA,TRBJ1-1,TGTGCCAGCTCACCACCGCTGGCAGCTGAAGCTTTCTTT,CASSPPLAAEAFF
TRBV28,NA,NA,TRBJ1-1,TGTGCCAGCAGCATGACAGTTACAATGAACACTGAAGCTTTCTTT,CASSMTVTMNTEAFF
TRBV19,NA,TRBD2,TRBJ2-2,TGTGCCAGTAGTATAGCCGGGGGGACCGGGGAGCTGTTTTTT,CASSIAGGTGELFF
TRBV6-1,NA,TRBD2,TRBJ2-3,TGTGCCAGCAGTGTACTAGCGGGAGGGGAAGATACGCAGTATTTT,CASSVLAGGEDTQYF
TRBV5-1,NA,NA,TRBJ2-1,TGCGCCAGCAGCTTGATGGGACACGACTACAATGAGCAGTTCTTC,CASSLMGHDYNEQFF
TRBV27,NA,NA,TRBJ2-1,TGTGCCAGCAGTTTTGGGCAGGGCGGGAAAAGTGAGCAGTTCTTC,CASSFGQGGKSEQFF
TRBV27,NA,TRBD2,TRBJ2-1,TGTGCCAGCAGAGGAGGGGGACTAGCGGGAGGGAGCTCCTACAATGAGCAGTTCTTC,CASRGGGLAGGSSYNEQFF
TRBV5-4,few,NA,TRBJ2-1,TGTGCCAGCAGCTTGGCCCCTTACAATGAGCAGTTCTTC,CASSLAPYNEQFF
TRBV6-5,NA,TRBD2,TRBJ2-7,TGTGCCAGCAGTCCCGGGAGGATATACGAGCAGTACTTC,CASSPGRIYEQYF
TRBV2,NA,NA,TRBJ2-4,TGTGCCAGCACCAAGACCCAGGCAGCCAAAAACATTCAGTACTTC,CASTKTQAAKNIQYF
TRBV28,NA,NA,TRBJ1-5,TGTGCCAGCAAATCTTACGGGACACCAAGCAATCAGCCCCAGCATTTT,CASKSYGTPSNQPQHF
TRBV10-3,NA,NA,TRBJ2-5,TGTGCCATCAGTGAAGTGGGGGCTGCGGAGACCCAGTACTTC,CAISEVGAAETQYF
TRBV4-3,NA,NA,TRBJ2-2,TGCGCCAGCAGCCAAGGGGCAAGCACCTACACCGGGGAGCTGTTTTTT,CASSQGASTYTGELFF
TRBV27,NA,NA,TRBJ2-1,TGTGCCAGCAGTTTATCCGGGAACAATGAGCAGTTCTTC,CASSLSGNNEQFF
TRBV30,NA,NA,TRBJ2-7,TGTGCCTGGAGTGGAAGCCTTCGGGGGAGCTCCTACGAGCAGTACTTC,CAWSGSLRGSSYEQYF
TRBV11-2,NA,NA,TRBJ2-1,TGTGCCAGCAGCTTATCCGGGACTGTATACAATGAGCAGTTCTTC,CASSLSGTVYNEQFF